A selection of T cell receptor beta chains follows, all from one sample in a study of shared clonotypes between healthy human individuals. Clones were read by immunoSEQ multiplex PCR, and TCRdb kept only the in-frame ones, dropping some. In the table there are more than 2,000,000 clones, roughly nine tenths of which are singletons. Sequences were obtained from naive CD4+ T cells sorted from blood. The receptors come from a man aged 18 to 30 in good health. CDR3s leave out the opening cysteine and the closing phenylalanine or tryptophan.

>15|TRBJ2-3|TRBV7-9
ASSLRAGSPSTDTQY
>11|TRBJ2-7|TRBV4-2
ASSQEPWDEQY
>15|TRBJ1-1|TRBV5-4
ASSLVSRPGGDTEAF
>13|TRBJ2-5|TRBV15
ATSRLTGGDETQY
>13|TRBJ2-1|TRBV4-1
ASSQAGRFYNEQF
>13|TRBJ1-3|TRBV5-1
ASSSDSASGNTIY
>11|TRBJ2-5|TRBV10-3
AISGGGWETQY
>16|TRBJ2-3|TRBV13
ASSSRTSGRAVTDTQY
>12|TRBJ1-6|TRBV12-5
ASGIGQGDSPLH
>14|TRBJ2-3|TRBV5-1
ASSAGLAGGTDTQY
>10|TRBJ2-7|TRBV11-2
ASSLNSYEQY
>14|TRBJ1-1|TRBV25-1
ASSSRKGGINTEAF
>15|TRBJ1-4|TRBV11-2
ASRPRGGSSTNEKLF
>13|TRBJ1-1|TRBV6-5
ASRVLPGGNTEAF
>11|TRBJ1-5|TRBV15
ATSRGQGVPQH
>15|TRBJ2-1|TRBV10-3
AISESPQPSSYNEQF
>13|TRBJ2-2|TRBV7-2
ASSLGTTNTGELF
>16|TRBJ2-5|TRBV7-9
ASSARGLAGGGRETQY
>13|TRBJ2-1|TRBV11-2
ASSVGLAGYNEQF
>13|TRBJ1-2|TRBV27
ASSSSTGSNYGYT
>11|TRBJ1-1|TRBV18
ASSPNTEHRAF
>10|TRBJ2-7|TRBV30
AWTEGGHEQY
>10|TRBJ2-3|TRBV6-5
ASSPASGGQY
>10|TRBJ1-2|TRBV30
AWRARDYGYT
>13|TRBJ1-5|TRBV4-1
ASSQAVQPRQPQH
>13|TRBJ1-5|TRBV19
ASSISPGGNQPQH
>13|TRBJ1-3|TRBV5-6
ASSTDRVAGNTIY
>13|TRBJ1-1|TRBV27
ASSLLFGQRGEAF
>11|TRBJ1-1|TRBV10-3
ATKQNRYTEAF
>11|TRBJ2-2|TRBV6-6
ASSYREAGELF
>14|TRBJ2-7|TRBV15
ATSGAVAGSLHEQY
>13|TRBJ1-2|TRBV7-9
ASTFLGAELSGYT
>14|TRBJ2-2|TRBV27
ASSLSTSGRGGELF
>10|TRBJ2-1|TRBV2
ASSEVRNEQF
>13|TRBJ2-5|TRBV5-1
ASSSGTGWGETQY
>11|TRBJ2-7|TRBV5-1
ASSLEQSDEQY
>14|TRBJ2-1|TRBV6-6
ASSFKDRGIYNEQF
>13|TRBJ1-1|TRBV9
ASSGKGTGDTEAF
>14|TRBJ2-3|TRBV7-2
ASTSWTSGRGDTQY
>12|TRBJ1-3|TRBV5-1
ASSLGASGNTIY
>10|TRBJ2-5|TRBV2
ASRILAGVGD
>10|TRBJ2-7|TRBV30
AWDTGTYEQY
>10|TRBJ1-2|TRBV28
ASSSGNYGYT
>14|TRBJ2-5|TRBV5-1
ASSLGTGVGQETQY
>14|TRBJ2-1|TRBV6-5
ASSYQSGRASNEQF
>14|TRBJ2-3|TRBV5-1
ASTPWGPGTTDTQY
>12|TRBJ2-7|TRBV7-3
ASSPSHRQAEQY
>12|TRBJ1-1|TRBV18
ASSPLGSNTEAF
>12|TRBJ1-3|TRBV7-2
ASSPRTGGNTIY
>12|TRBJ1-6|TRBV6-6
ASLRSSYNSPLH
>14|TRBJ1-6|TRBV6-6
ASSYYGASYNSPLH